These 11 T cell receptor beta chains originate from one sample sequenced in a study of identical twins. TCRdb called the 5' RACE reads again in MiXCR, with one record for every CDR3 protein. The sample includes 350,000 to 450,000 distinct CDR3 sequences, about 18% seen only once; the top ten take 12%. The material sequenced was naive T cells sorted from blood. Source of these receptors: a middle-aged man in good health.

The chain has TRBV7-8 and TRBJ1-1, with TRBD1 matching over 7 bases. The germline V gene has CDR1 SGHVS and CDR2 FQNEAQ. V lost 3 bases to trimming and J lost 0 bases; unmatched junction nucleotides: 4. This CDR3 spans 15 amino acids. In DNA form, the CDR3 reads TGTGCCAGCAGCTTCCAGGGACAGATGAACACTGAAGCTTTCTTT. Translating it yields CASSFQGQMNTEAFF.

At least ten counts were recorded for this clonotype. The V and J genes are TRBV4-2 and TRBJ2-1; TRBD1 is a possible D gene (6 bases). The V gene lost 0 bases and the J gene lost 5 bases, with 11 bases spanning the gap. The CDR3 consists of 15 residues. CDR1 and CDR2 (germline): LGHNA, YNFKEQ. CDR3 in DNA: TGTGCCAGCAGCCAAGACAGGGGCGTCAACAATGAGCAGTTCTTC. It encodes CASSQDRGVNNEQFF.

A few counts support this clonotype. The CDR3 here is CASSLRVWEGSYEQYF. As DNA, the CDR3 is TGTGCCAGCAGCTTAAGGGTGTGGGAGGGATCCTACGAGCAGTACTTC. J is TRBJ2-7 and V is TRBV7-2, with TRBD2 matching 7 bases. V dropped 2 bases and J dropped 1; count of bases not matched to a gene: 8. Germline assignment: CDR1 SGHTA and CDR2 FQGNSA. The CDR3 has 16 amino acids. The full variable domain, its missing parts supplied by reference TRBV7-2 and TRBJ2-7, is GAGVSQSPSNKVTEKGKDVELRCDPISGHTALYWYRQSLGQGLEFLIYFQGNSAPDKSGLPSDRFSAERTGGSVSTLTIQRTQQEDSAVYLCASSLRVWEGSYEQYFGPGTRLTVT.

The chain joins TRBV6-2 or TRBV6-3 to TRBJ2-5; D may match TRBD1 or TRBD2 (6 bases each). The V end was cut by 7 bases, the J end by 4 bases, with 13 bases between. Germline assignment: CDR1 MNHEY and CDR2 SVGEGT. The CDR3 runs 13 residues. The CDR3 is CASTGGGGETQYF. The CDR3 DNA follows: TGTGCCAGCACCGGAGGAGGGGGAGAGACCCAGTACTTC.

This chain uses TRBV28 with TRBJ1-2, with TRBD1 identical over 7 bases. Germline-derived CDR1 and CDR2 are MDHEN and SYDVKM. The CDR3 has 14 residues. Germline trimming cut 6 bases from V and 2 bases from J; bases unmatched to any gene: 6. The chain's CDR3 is CASSRQGGNYGYTF. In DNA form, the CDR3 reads TGTGCCAGCAGCCGACAGGGAGGCAACTATGGCTACACCTTC.

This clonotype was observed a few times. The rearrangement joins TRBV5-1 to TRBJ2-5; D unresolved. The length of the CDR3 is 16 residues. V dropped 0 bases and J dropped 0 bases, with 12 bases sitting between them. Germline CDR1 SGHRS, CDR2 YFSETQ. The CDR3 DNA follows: TGCGCCAGCAGCTTGGGGTCCAGAAGAAACCAAGAGACCCAGTACTTC. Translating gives CASSLGSRRNQETQYF.

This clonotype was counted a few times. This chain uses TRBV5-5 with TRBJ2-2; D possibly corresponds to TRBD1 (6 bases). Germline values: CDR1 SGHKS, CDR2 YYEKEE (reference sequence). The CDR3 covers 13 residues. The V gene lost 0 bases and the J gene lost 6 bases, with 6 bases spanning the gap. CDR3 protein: CASSLGTAGELFF. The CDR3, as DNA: TGTGCCAGCAGCTTGGGGACAGCCGGGGAGCTGTTTTTT.

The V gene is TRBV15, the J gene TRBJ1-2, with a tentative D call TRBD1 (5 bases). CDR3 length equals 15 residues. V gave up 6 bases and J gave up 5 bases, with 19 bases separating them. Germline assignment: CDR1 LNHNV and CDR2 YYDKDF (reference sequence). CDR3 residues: CATSGITGGAYGYTF. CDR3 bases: TGTGCCACCAGTGGTATAACGGGGGGAGCTTATGGCTACACCTTC.

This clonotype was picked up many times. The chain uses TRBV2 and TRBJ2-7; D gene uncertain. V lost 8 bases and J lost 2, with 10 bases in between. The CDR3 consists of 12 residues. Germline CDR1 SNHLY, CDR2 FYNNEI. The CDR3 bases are TGTGCCAGCGTTTTAACCACCTACGAGCAGTACTTC. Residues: CASVLTTYEQYF. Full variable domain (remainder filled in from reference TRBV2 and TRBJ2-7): EPEVTQTPSHQVTQMGQEVILRCVPISNHLYFYWYRQILGQKVEFLVSFYNNEISEKSEIFDDQFSVERPDGSNFTLKIRSTKLEDSAMYFCASVLTTYEQYFGPGTRLTVT.

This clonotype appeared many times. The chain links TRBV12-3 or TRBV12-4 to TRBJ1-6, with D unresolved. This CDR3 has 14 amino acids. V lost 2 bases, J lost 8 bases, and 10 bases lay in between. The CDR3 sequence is CASSLSGRDSPLHF. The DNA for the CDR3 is TGTGCCAGCAGTTTATCAGGACGGGATTCACCCCTCCACTTT.

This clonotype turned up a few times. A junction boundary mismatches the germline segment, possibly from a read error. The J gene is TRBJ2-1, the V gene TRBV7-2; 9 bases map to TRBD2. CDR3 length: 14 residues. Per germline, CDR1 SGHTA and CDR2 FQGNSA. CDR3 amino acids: CASRLAGDSNEQFF. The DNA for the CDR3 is TGTGCCAGCAGATTAGCGGGAGACTCTAATGAGCAGTTCTTC.